These T cell receptor beta chains were read from a single sample in a study of T cells in Graves' hyperthyroidism and ophthalmopathy. TCRdb independently ran MiXCR on the multiplex PCR reads; one entry per CDR3 protein. The sample holds approximately 530,000 distinct CDR3 sequences, approximately 16% seen once. The specimen was blood. These receptors originate from a woman under 30 with Graves' hyperthyroidism. The CDR3 runs from the conserved cysteine through the conserved F or W. D genes are given only for firm matches. The listing skips clone size in some rows; elsewhere it reads once, few, many or a size class.

TRBV24-1	many	TRBJ2-1	.	TGTGCCACCAGTGATCGAGGGACGGCCTGGAATGAGCAGTTCTTC	CATSDRGTAWNEQFF
TRBV7-9	few	TRBJ2-3	TRBD2	TGTGCCAGCAGCTCTTGGGGGGGTCAAGATACGCAGTATTTT	CASSSWGGQDTQYF
TRBV12-3/TRBV12-4	many	TRBJ2-7	TRBD1	TGTGCCAGCAGTTTAGGGGGACAGGGGGGACAGAAGCAGTACTTC	CASSLGGQGGQKQYF
TRBV3-1	few	TRBJ2-7	TRBD2	TGTGCCAGCAGCCAAGACCGCCCCGGACTAGCGGGAGTCTACGAGCAGTACTTC	CASSQDRPGLAGVYEQYF
TRBV7-8	few	TRBJ2-1	TRBD2	TGTGCCAGCAGATTAAAGCGGGAGGGCTTCTACAATGAGCAGTTCTTC	CASRLKREGFYNEQFF
TRBV6-1	few	TRBJ2-3	TRBD1	TGTGCCAGCAGTAGGGGGCGAGGGGATACGCAGTATTTT	CASSRGRGDTQYF
TRBV20-1	many	TRBJ2-7	.	TGCAGTGCTACCAGGCGGTCTTCCTACGAGCAGTACTTC	CSATRRSSYEQYF
TRBV20-1	.	TRBJ1-6	TRBD1	TGCAGTGCAAGACAGGGGGCCGGGAATTCACCCCTCCACTTT	CSARQGAGNSPLHF
TRBV5-1	few	TRBJ1-3	TRBD1	TGCGCCAGCAGCTCGACAGGGGAAGGCTCTGGAAACACCATATATTTT	CASSSTGEGSGNTIYF
TRBV7-2	.	TRBJ2-7	.	TGTGCCAGCAGTTTACAATCCCGAGGCACCTACGAGCAGTACTTC	CASSLQSRGTYEQYF
TRBV6-1	.	TRBJ2-1	.	TGTGCCAGCAGGTCTCAGACAGGTTCTAATGAGCAGTTCTTC	CASRSQTGSNEQFF
TRBV13	many	TRBJ2-1	TRBD1	TGTGCCAGCAGGCCCAGGGGGATCGGGTCCTACAATGAGCAGTTCTTC	CASRPRGIGSYNEQFF
TRBV3-1	many	TRBJ2-3	.	TGTGCCAGCAGCCAAGATTGGACTGTAGAGGGAGCAGATACGCAGTATTTT	CASSQDWTVEGADTQYF
TRBV19	many	TRBJ1-5	.	TGTGCCAGTAGTTTTTCTTCGGGTGGCCATCAGCCCCAGCATTTT	CASSFSSGGHQPQHF
TRBV28	many	TRBJ2-3	.	TGTGCCAGCAGTTTCTCAACCAGGGGGGGGGACGACACAGATACGCAGTATTTT	CASSFSTRGGDDTDTQYF
TRBV7-2	few	TRBJ1-6	TRBD1	TGTGCCAGCAGCTTAGGGGACAGGTGGAATTCACCCCTCCACTTT	CASSLGDRWNSPLHF
TRBV12-3/TRBV12-4	many	TRBJ1-1	TRBD1	TGTGCCAGCAGAACCGGGACAGGGTCAGCTGAAGCTTTCTTT	CASRTGTGSAEAFF
TRBV11-2	many	TRBJ1-4	.	TGTGCCAGCAGCCCGAGCACCTTCGGAGGTGAAAAACTGTTTTTT	CASSPSTFGGEKLFF
TRBV6-1	many	TRBJ2-3	TRBD2	TGTGCCAGCAGTTCAACCGGGACTAGCCGCACAGATACGCAGTATTTT	CASSSTGTSRTDTQYF
TRBV12-3/TRBV12-4	many	TRBJ2-3	TRBD2	TGTGCCAGCAGTTTCTTCCTTTCGACTAGCGGGGGTAGCCCTGGCACAGATACGCAGTATTTT	CASSFFLSTSGGSPGTDTQYF
TRBV27	few	TRBJ1-5	.	TGTGCCAGCAGTCCGATTAATAGCAATCAGCCCCAGCATTTT	CASSPINSNQPQHF
TRBV9	.	TRBJ1-1	TRBD1	TGTGCCAGCAGCGTAGATGGGACAGTGAACACTGAAGCTTTCTTT	CASSVDGTVNTEAFF
TRBV6-1	.	TRBJ1-4	.	TGTGCCAGCAGACCCTGGACGGGTAATGAAAAACTGTTTTTT	CASRPWTGNEKLFF
TRBV12-3/TRBV12-4	many	TRBJ1-5	.	TGTGCCAGCGGTACCGGCAATCAGCCCCAGCATTTT	CASGTGNQPQHF
TRBV29-1	.	TRBJ1-1	.	TGCAGCACATCCATGAGGGGACTGTTGAACACTGAAGCTTTCTTT	CSTSMRGLLNTEAFF
TRBV10-3	few	TRBJ2-7	.	TGTGCCATCAGTGATCCTATTGAGGCCTACTACGAGCAGTACTTC	CAISDPIEAYYEQYF
TRBV5-1	.	TRBJ2-4	.	TGCGCCAGCAGCTCTAGGGGGATCAACATTCAGTACTTC	CASSSRGINIQYF
TRBV10-3	few	TRBJ1-5	TRBD1	TGTGCCATAGACAGGGAGGGTGGCAATCAGCCCCAGCATTTT	CAIDREGGNQPQHF
TRBV10-3	many	TRBJ1-1	TRBD1	TGTGCCATCACCCCGAACGGACAGGGAAGCACTGAAGCTTTCTTT	CAITPNGQGSTEAFF
TRBV11-2	many	TRBJ1-2	.	TGTGCCAGCAGCGGCGGGACATACTATGGCTACACCTTC	CASSGGTYYGYTF
TRBV6-5	many	TRBJ2-3	TRBD2	TGTGCCAGCAGTTACGGGACTAGCGATTTGGATACGCAGTATTTT	CASSYGTSDLDTQYF
TRBV10-2	.	TRBJ2-1	.	TGCGCCAGCAGCCTTGGGGGCGGGAGAAGGAATGAGCAGTTCTTC	CASSLGGGRRNEQFF
TRBV11-2	few	TRBJ2-1	TRBD2	TGTGCCAGCAGGGGTAGCGGGGGGGCCCGGAATGAGCAGTTCTTC	CASRGSGGARNEQFF
TRBV24-1	.	TRBJ2-3	.	TGTGCCACCAGTGATTTTTCCGGAAGGGGTACGCAGTATTTT	CATSDFSGRGTQYF
TRBV18	many	TRBJ1-6	.	TGTGCCAGCTCACCATCCCCGGGGCTATCACCCCTCCACTTT	CASSPSPGLSPLHF
TRBV12-3/TRBV12-4	many	TRBJ1-1	TRBD1	TGTGCCAGCAGTTTGACAGGGTGGGAAGCTTTCTTT	CASSLTGWEAFF
TRBV20-1	many	TRBJ2-3	.	TGCAGTGCAAACAGGGATGCAGATACGCAGTATTTT	CSANRDADTQYF
TRBV11-2	many	TRBJ2-3	.	TGTGCCAGCAGTCCACAGGTTACTAGCACAGATACGCAGTATTTT	CASSPQVTSTDTQYF
TRBV6-1	many	TRBJ2-3	.	TGTGCCAGCAGTGAATTGGCGGTCCATAGCACAGATACGCAGTATTTT	CASSELAVHSTDTQYF
TRBV3-1	few	TRBJ1-2	.	TGTGCCAGCAGCCAAGGGTCTACGACAGCTAACTATGGCTACACCTTC	CASSQGSTTANYGYTF
TRBV15	many	TRBJ2-7	.	TGTGCCACCACGGAAGGACTCAAATCCGACGAGCAGTACTTC	CATTEGLKSDEQYF
TRBV7-9	.	TRBJ2-2	TRBD2	TGTGCCAGCAGCCCGAGCGGGGTCACCGGGGAGCTGTTTTTT	CASSPSGVTGELFF
TRBV20-1	.	TRBJ2-7	TRBD2	TGCAGTGCTAAATCGGGACTAGCGGGGAGACAGTACGAGCAGTACTTC	CSAKSGLAGRQYEQYF
TRBV7-9	many	TRBJ1-1	.	TGTGCCAGTACCAACCCCTTAAGTCTGACTGAAGCTTTCTTT	CASTNPLSLTEAFF
TRBV20-1	many	TRBJ2-3	TRBD1	TGCAGGGGGGACAGGGGAACAGATACGCAGTATTTT	CRGDRGTDTQYF
TRBV20-1	few	TRBJ2-2	.	TGCAGTGCTCGCACCCGTGACCGCCTCAACACCGGGGAGCTGTTTTTT	CSARTRDRLNTGELFF
TRBV29-1	few	TRBJ1-2	TRBD1	TGCAGCGTTGATCGACAGGGCGCTAACTATGGCTACACCTTC	CSVDRQGANYGYTF
TRBV11-3	.	TRBJ2-3	TRBD1	TGTGCCAGCAGCCGCCCGGGACAGGGGGCCTATACGCAGTATTTT	CASSRPGQGAYTQYF
TRBV7-2	.	TRBJ2-5	TRBD2	TGTGCCAGCAAACCGACTAGCTTGGAGACCCAGTACTTC	CASKPTSLETQYF
TRBV29-1	few	TRBJ2-3	.	TGCAGCGTTGATTGGCAGTCTCCTAGCACAGATACGCAGTATTTT	CSVDWQSPSTDTQYF
TRBV7-9	.	TRBJ2-1	.	TGTGCCAGCAGAGAGCTTAAGCCCGTGGCCTACAATGAGCAGTTCTTC	CASRELKPVAYNEQFF
TRBV19	.	TRBJ2-1	.	TGTGCCAGTAGTACAGGGACAACCGCCTACAATGAGCAGTTCTTC	CASSTGTTAYNEQFF
TRBV5-1	many	TRBJ2-7	.	TGCGCCAGCAGCTTATGGCCTCCCTTGGTTTACGAGCAGTACTTC	CASSLWPPLVYEQYF
TRBV6-2/TRBV6-3	few	TRBJ1-5	.	TGTGCCAGCAGTTACTCACTCGAAGAGGGCAATCAGCCCCAGCATTTT	CASSYSLEEGNQPQHF
TRBV18	.	TRBJ2-5	TRBD2	TGTGCCAGCTCACCATTGGCGACTAGCGGGACGGAGACCCAGTACTTC	CASSPLATSGTETQYF
TRBV13	few	TRBJ2-3	TRBD1	TGTGCCAGCAGCTTGCAGGGGGCAAATACGCAGTATTTT	CASSLQGANTQYF
TRBV28	few	TRBJ2-1	TRBD1	TGTGCCAGCAGTTCCCTCCGGGACAGCTACAATGAGCAGTTCTTC	CASSSLRDSYNEQFF
TRBV10-3	.	TRBJ1-2	.	TGTGCCATCAGTGACCTATTGAAGGGGGGTTCTAACTATGGCTACACCTTC	CAISDLLKGGSNYGYTF